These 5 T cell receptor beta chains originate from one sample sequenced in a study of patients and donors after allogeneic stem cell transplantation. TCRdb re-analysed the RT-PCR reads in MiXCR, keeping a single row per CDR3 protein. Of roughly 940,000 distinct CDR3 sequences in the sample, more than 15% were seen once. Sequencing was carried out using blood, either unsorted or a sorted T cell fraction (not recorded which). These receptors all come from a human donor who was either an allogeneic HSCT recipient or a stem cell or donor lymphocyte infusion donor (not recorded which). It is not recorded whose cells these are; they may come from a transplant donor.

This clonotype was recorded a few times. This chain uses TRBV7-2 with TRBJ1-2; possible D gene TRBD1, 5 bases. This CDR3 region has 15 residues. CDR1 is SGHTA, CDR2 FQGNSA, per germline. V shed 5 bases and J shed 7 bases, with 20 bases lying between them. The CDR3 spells CASSPLTGGTVGYTF. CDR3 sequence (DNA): TGTGCCAGCAGCCCCCTCACTGGGGGAACGGTTGGCTACACCTTC.

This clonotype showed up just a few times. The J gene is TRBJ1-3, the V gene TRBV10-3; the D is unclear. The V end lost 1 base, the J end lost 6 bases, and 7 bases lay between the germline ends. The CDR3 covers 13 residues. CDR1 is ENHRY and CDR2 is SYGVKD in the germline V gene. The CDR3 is CAISEWGTNTIYF. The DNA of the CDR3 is TGTGCCATCAGTGAGTGGGGAACAAACACCATATATTTT.

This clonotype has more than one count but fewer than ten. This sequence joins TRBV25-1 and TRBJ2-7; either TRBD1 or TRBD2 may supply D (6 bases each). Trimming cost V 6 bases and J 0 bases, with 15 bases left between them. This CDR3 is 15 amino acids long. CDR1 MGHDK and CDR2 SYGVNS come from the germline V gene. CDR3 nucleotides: TGTGCCAGCAGCCGTCTGGGGGGCTCCTCCTACGAGCAGTACTTC. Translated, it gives CASSRLGGSSYEQYF.

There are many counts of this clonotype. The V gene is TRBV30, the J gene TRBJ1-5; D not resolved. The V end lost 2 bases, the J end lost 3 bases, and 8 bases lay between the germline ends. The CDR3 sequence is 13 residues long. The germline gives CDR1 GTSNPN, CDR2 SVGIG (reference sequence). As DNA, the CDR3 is TGTGCCTGGAGTCCCCTTTTCAATCAGCCCCAGCATTTT. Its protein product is CAWSPLFNQPQHF.

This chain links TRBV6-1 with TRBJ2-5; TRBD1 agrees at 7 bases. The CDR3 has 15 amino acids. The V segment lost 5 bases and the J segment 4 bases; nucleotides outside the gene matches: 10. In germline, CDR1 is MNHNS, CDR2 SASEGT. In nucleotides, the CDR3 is TGTGCCAGCAGTAAACAGGGTAGGGGGCCAGAGACCCAGTACTTC. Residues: CASSKQGRGPETQYF.